This T cell receptor (beta chain) was sequenced for a study of T cells in Graves' hyperthyroidism and ophthalmopathy. As regards this clonotype: Antigen: not known.

Uncontrolled infection, other autoimmune disease, pregnancy or lactation excluded patients. RNA transcripts yielded amplified TCR beta CDR3 regions. TCR CDR3 underwent first-round RT-PCR with the HTBI primer set. TCRdb used MiXCR to reprocess the multiplex PCR reads, holding one entry per CDR3 protein. The sample lists around 600,000 distinct CDR3 sequences; about 45% were seen once. General study results and limits: A median 6.5 months before onset, the model predicted ophthalmopathy. A model of 13 V-J pairs discriminated ophthalmopathy from stable hyperthyroidism.

The sequenced sample consisted of peripheral blood or thyroid tissue (not recorded which). This clonotype was sampled from an adult man with Graves' disease, either hyperthyroidism or ophthalmopathy (not recorded which).

CDR3 sequence: CASSPSEDNYGYTF. The CDR3 bases are TGTGCCAGCTCACCATCGGAGGACAACTATGGCTACACCTTC. V and J are TRBV2 and TRBJ1-2; D unclear. The CDR3 consists of 14 residues. Looked up from germline, CDR1 is SNHLY and CDR2 is FYNNEI. The ends were cut back, 8 bases at V and 2 bases at J, with 15 bases in the middle.